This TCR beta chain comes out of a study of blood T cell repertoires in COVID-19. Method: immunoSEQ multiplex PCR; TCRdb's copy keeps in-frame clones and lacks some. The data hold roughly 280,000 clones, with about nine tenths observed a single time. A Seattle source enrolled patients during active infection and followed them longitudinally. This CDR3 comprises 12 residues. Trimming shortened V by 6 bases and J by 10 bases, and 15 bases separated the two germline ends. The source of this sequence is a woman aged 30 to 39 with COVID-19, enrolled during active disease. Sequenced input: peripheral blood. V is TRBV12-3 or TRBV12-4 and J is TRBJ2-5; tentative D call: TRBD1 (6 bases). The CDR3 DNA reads TGTGCCAGCAGCAGCGCGAAGGGGGACCAGTACTTC. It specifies CASSSAKGDQYF.